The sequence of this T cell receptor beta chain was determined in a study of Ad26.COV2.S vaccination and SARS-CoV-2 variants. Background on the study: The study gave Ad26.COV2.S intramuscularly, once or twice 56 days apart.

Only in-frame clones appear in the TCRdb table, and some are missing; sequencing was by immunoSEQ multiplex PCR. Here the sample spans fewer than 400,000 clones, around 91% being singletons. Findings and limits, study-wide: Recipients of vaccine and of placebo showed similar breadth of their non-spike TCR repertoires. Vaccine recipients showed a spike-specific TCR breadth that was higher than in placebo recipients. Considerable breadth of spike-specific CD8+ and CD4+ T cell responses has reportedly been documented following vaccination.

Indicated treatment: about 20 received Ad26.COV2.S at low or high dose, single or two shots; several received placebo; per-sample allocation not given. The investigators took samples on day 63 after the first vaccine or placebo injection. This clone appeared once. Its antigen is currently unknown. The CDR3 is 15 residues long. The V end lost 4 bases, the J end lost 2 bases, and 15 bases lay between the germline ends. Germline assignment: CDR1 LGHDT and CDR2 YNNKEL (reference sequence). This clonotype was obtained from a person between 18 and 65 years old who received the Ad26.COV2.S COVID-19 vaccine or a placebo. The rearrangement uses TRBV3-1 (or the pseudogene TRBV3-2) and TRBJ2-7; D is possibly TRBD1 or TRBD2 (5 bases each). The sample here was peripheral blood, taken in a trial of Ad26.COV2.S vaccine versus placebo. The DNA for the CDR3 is TGTGCCAGCAGCCCTAGACAGACGCGGGCCTACGAGCAGTACTTC. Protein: CASSPRQTRAYEQYF.